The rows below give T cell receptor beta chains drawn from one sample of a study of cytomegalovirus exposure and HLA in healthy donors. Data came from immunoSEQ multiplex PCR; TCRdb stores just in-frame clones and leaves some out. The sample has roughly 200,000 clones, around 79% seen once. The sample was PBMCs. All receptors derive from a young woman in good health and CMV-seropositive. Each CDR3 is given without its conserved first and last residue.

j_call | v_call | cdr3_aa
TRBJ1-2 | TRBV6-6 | ASSYQGDYGYT
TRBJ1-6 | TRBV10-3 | AISGQVYSPLH
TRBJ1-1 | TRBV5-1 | ASSQMNTEAF
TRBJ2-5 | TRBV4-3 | ASSQSMGFQETQY
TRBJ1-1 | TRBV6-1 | ASVLQGVATEAF
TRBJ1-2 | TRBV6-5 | ASSYSPGIYGYT
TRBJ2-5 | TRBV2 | ASRPPRQGKETQY
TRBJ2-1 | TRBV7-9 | ATQEDRGAYNEQF
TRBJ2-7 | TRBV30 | AWSETYTYTGLAGGLEQY
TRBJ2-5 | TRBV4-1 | ASTLTSGRGETQY
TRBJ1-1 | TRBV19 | ASSNRGGRTEAF
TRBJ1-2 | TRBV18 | ASSPLTVSYGYT
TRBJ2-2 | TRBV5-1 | ASSLDSGELF